The entry below describes one TCR beta chain. Other DNA variants within this sample encode the same CDR3. The CDR3 runs 14 residues. With V trimmed by 5 bases and J by 0 bases, 2 bases remained unmatched. In germline, CDR1 is SGHTA, CDR2 FQGNSA. The record originates from a study of shared clonotypes between healthy human individuals. The repertoire was sequenced with immunoSEQ multiplex PCR; TCRdb's copy has only in-frame clones and lacks some. The table shows 950,000 to 1,300,000 clones, with under 80% occurring only once. The V call is TRBV7-2, the J call TRBJ2-7; TRBD2 aligns across 9 bases. This sequence originates from a man aged 18 to 30 in good health. The sequencing sample was made of memory CD4+ T cells sorted from blood. Regarding subset: CD45RA-negative fraction. The chain's CDR3 is CASSGGLASYEQYF. The CDR3 coding sequence is TGTGCCAGCAGCGGGGGACTAGCCTCCTACGAGCAGTACTTC.